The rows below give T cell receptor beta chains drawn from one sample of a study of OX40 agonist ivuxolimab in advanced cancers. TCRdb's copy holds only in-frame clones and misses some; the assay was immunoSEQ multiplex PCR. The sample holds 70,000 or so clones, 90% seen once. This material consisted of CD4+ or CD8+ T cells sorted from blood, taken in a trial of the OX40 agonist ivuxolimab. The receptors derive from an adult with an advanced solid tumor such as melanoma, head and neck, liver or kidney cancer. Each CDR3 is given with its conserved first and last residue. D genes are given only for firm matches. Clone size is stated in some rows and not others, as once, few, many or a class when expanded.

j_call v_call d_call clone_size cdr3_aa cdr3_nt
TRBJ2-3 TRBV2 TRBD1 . CASSEFAGQGAGTQYF TGTGCCAGCAGTGAATTCGCGGGGCAGGGGGCCGGTACGCAGTATTTT
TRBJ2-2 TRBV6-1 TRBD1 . CASSRDRRRLGELFF TGTGCCAGCAGCCGGGACAGGCGTCGTTTGGGGGAGCTGTTTTTT
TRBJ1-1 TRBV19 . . CASSIAGLRNTEAFF TGTGCCAGTAGTATAGCAGGGCTCCGGAACACTGAAGCTTTCTTT
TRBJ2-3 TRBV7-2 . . CASSLHSPGSTDTQYF TGTGCCAGCAGCTTACATAGCCCAGGGAGCACAGATACGCAGTATTTT
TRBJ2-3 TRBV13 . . CASSLTLSGITDTQYF TGTGCCAGCAGCTTAACGCTTAGCGGAATTACAGATACGCAGTATTTT
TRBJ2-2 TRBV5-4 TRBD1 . CASRPWTGGSGELFF TGTGCCAGCAGACCCTGGACAGGGGGGTCCGGGGAGCTGTTTTTT
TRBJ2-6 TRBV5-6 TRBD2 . CASSKTSGSSGANVLTF TGTGCCAGCAGCAAGACTAGCGGGAGCTCTGGGGCCAACGTCCTGACTTTC
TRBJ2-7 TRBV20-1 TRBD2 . CSAGGGNEQYF TGCAGTGCTGGGGGGGGTAACGAGCAGTACTTC
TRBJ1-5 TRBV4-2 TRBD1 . CASSQGTGMENQPQHF TGTGCCAGCAGCCAAGGGACAGGAATGGAAAATCAGCCCCAGCATTTT
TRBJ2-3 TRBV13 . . CASSPRLALTLGADTQYF TGTGCCAGCAGCCCCAGGTTAGCGCTCACCCTGGGGGCAGATACGCAGTATTTT
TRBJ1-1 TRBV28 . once CATAGNTEAFF TGTGCCACTGCGGGTAACACTGAAGCTTTCTTT
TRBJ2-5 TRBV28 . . CASTDSQETQYF TGTGCCAGCACGGACAGCCAAGAGACCCAGTACTTC
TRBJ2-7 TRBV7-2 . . CASSTWSGANYEQYF TGTGCCAGCAGCACATGGTCCGGGGCAAATTACGAGCAGTACTTC
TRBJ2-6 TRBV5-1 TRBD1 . CASSLVMQGALTGANVLTF TGCGCCAGCAGCTTGGTTATGCAGGGGGCGTTAACTGGGGCCAACGTCCTGACTTTC
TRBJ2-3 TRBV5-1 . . CASSLSGSTDTQYF TGCGCCAGCAGCTTGAGCGGGAGCACAGATACGCAGTATTTT
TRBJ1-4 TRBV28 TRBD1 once CASSRDRGREKLFF TGTGCCAGCAGTCGCGACAGGGGGAGAGAAAAACTGTTTTTT
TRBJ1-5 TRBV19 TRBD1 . CASRSTGDNQPQHF TGTGCCAGTAGATCGACAGGGGACAATCAGCCCCAGCATTTT
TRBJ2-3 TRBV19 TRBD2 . CASSPRGGRTDTQYF TGTGCCAGTAGCCCACGGGGGGGCCGCACAGATACGCAGTATTTT
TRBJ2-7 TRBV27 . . CASGIQGFGEQYF TGTGCCAGCGGTATTCAGGGGTTCGGGGAGCAGTACTTC
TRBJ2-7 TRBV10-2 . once CASSDSRYEQYF TGCGCCAGCAGTGATAGTCGCTACGAGCAGTACTTC
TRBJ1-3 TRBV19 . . CASSKRPDISFGNTIYF TGTGCCAGTAGCAAAAGACCGGACATCTCCTTTGGAAACACCATATATTTT
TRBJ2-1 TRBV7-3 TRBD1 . CASSARQGSEQFF TGTGCCAGCAGCGCCCGACAGGGGAGTGAGCAGTTCTTC
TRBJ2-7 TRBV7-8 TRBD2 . CASSLWTSGSSYEQYF TGTGCCAGCAGCTTATGGACTAGCGGGAGCTCCTACGAGCAGTACTTC
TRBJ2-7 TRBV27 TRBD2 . CASRMDSGRGWYEQYF TGTGCCAGCAGGATGGATAGCGGGAGGGGGTGGTACGAGCAGTACTTC
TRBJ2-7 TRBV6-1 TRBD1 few CASAPGQLSYEQYF TGTGCCAGTGCTCCGGGACAGCTTTCCTACGAGCAGTACTTC
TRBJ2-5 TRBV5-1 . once CASSLQGSGETQYF TGCGCCAGCAGCTTACAGGGTTCCGGAGAGACCCAGTACTTC
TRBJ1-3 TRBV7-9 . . CASSRTGVSGNTIYF TGTGCCAGCAGCCGGACGGGAGTCTCTGGAAACACCATATATTTT
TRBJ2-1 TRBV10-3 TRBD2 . CAIRGTSGRLDEQFF TGTGCCATCAGGGGGACTAGCGGGAGGTTGGATGAGCAGTTCTTC
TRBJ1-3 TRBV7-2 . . CASNPGSGTGNTIYF TGTGCCAGCAACCCCGGTTCAGGGACTGGAAACACCATATATTTT
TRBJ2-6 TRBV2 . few CASSANPLSGANVLTF TGTGCCAGCAGTGCAAATCCCCTCTCTGGGGCCAACGTCCTGACTTTC
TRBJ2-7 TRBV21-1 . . CASSKSSGRPYEQYF TGTGCCAGCAGCAAATCTTCCGGGAGACCCTACGAGCAGTACTTC
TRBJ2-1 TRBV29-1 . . CSVEVTYNEQFF TGCAGCGTTGAAGTTACCTACAATGAGCAGTTCTTC
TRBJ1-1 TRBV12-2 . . CASRSTGRTEAFF TGTGCAAGTCGCTCGACAGGGCGGACTGAAGCTTTCTTT
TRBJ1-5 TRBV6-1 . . CASSDGAAGGNQPQHF TGTGCCAGCAGTGACGGAGCGGCCGGAGGCAATCAGCCCCAGCATTTT
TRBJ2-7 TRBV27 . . CASSFIGGDSYEQYF TGTGCCAGCAGTTTCATAGGAGGGGACTCCTACGAGCAGTACTTC
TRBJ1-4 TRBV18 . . CASFRALGEKLFF TGTGCCAGTTTCCGGGCCCTGGGGGAAAAACTGTTTTTT
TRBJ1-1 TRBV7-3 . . CASRLQENTEAFF TGTGCCAGCAGATTACAAGAGAACACTGAAGCTTTCTTT
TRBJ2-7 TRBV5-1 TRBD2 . CASSLGGSRGEQYF TGCGCCAGCAGCTTGGGCGGGAGCCGGGGGGAGCAGTACTTC
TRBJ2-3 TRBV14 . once CASRGAGWTQYF TGTGCCAGCAGGGGGGCCGGGTGGACGCAGTATTTT
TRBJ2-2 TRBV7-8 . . CASSDYREAGELFF TGTGCCAGCAGCGACTACAGGGAGGCCGGGGAGCTGTTTTTT
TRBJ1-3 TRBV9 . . CASTLGGAGNTIYF TGTGCCAGCACCCTGGGGGGGGCTGGAAACACCATATATTTT
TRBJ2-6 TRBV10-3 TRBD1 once CAIKLGTVPSGANVLTF TGTGCCATCAAACTAGGGACAGTACCTTCTGGGGCCAACGTCCTGACTTTC
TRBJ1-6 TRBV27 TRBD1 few CASSLYRGKDSPLHF TGTGCCAGCAGTTTATACAGGGGGAAGGATTCACCCCTCCACTTT